Listed below are T cell receptor beta chains from one sample, sequenced in a study of cytomegalovirus exposure and HLA in healthy donors. Libraries were prepared by immunoSEQ multiplex PCR; TCRdb keeps only in-frame clonotypes and omits some of them. The data show 150,000 to 200,000 clones, about four fifths seen once. Specimen: PBMCs. Receptors originate from a man aged 18 to 30 in good health and CMV-seronegative. CDR3s include the opening cysteine and the closing phenylalanine or tryptophan. A D gene is named only where the DNA matches it firmly. A clone size is listed for some rows: how often the clone was seen (once, few, many), or a class if it is expanded.

v_gene	j_gene	d_gene	abundance	len	CDR3aa	CDR3nt
TRBV5-1	TRBJ1-2	TRBD1	NA	14	CASSLETGGVGYTF	TGCGCCAGCAGCTTGGAGACAGGGGGCGTTGGCTACACCTTC
TRBV28	TRBJ2-7	NA	NA	14	CASSSRAEEDEQYF	TGTGCCAGCAGTTCCCGGGCCGAGGAGGACGAGCAGTACTTC
TRBV6-5	TRBJ1-2	NA	NA	12	CASRGSAYGYTF	TGTGCCAGCAGGGGCAGTGCCTATGGCTACACCTTC
TRBV7-9	TRBJ2-5	TRBD1	NA	16	CASSLGFDRGRETQYF	TGTGCCAGCAGCTTGGGCTTCGACAGGGGGCGAGAGACCCAGTACTTC
TRBV4-1	TRBJ2-4	TRBD1	NA	17	CASSQAGQGAAKNIQYF	TGCGCCAGCAGCCAAGCGGGACAGGGAGCAGCCAAAAACATTCAGTACTTC
TRBV25-1	TRBJ1-1	TRBD1	once	13	CASRGTGNTEAFF	TGTGCCAGCAGAGGGACAGGGAACACTGAAGCTTTCTTT
TRBV9	TRBJ2-3	TRBD2	NA	20	CASSEGLAGGVQITADTQYF	TGTGCCAGCAGCGAGGGACTAGCGGGAGGCGTCCAAATAACGGCAGATACGCAGTATTTT
TRBV28	TRBJ2-2	TRBD1	once	16	CASSLARTGFTGELFF	TGTGCCAGCAGTTTGGCTAGGACAGGGTTTACCGGGGAGCTGTTTTTT
TRBV30	TRBJ1-2	TRBD1	NA	13	CAYFSRDSFGYTF	TGTGCCTACTTTTCCCGGGACAGCTTCGGCTACACCTTC
TRBV9	TRBJ1-4	NA	NA	15	CASSLTRGANEKLFF	TGTGCCAGCAGCCTAACCCGGGGGGCTAATGAAAAACTGTTTTTT
TRBV18	TRBJ2-1	TRBD2	few	15	CASSLISGAYNEQFF	TGTGCCAGCTCCCTAATAAGCGGGGCCTACAATGAGCAGTTCTTC
TRBV5-1	TRBJ2-1	TRBD2	once	17	CASSSSGTSGNYNEQFF	TGCGCCAGCAGCAGCTCCGGGACTAGCGGGAATTACAATGAGCAGTTCTTC
TRBV2	TRBJ2-2	TRBD2	NA	17	CASRGLAGAPNTGELFF	TGTGCCAGCAGGGGACTAGCGGGGGCCCCGAACACCGGGGAGCTGTTTTTT
TRBV7-9	TRBJ2-3	TRBD1	NA	16	CASSTRQGRPTDTQYF	TGTGCCAGCAGCACTAGACAGGGGAGGCCAACAGATACGCAGTATTTT
TRBV28	TRBJ2-7	TRBD1	once	14	CASNTGTGFYEQYF	TGTGCCAGCAACACCGGGACAGGGTTCTACGAGCAGTACTTC
TRBV6-5	TRBJ1-1	TRBD1	NA	15	CASSYLGTGNTEAFF	TGTGCCAGCAGTTACTTGGGGACAGGGAACACTGAAGCTTTCTTT
TRBV9	TRBJ1-1	NA	NA	16	CASSVGPQGWNTEAFF	TGTGCCAGCAGCGTTGGGCCTCAGGGGTGGAACACTGAAGCTTTCTTT
TRBV6-1	TRBJ2-7	TRBD2	NA	13	CATSGGGGYLQYF	TGTGCCACCTCGGGGGGGGGAGGCTATTTGCAGTACTTC
TRBV7-9	TRBJ2-7	NA	NA	15	CASSPLPGLLHEQYF	TGTGCCAGCAGCCCACTCCCGGGACTGCTCCACGAGCAGTACTTC
TRBV5-1	TRBJ2-7	NA	NA	15	CASRSPGHDRYEQYF	TGCGCCAGCAGATCACCGGGACACGATAGGTACGAGCAGTACTTC
TRBV28	TRBJ1-4	TRBD1	few	15	CASSSWDRGDEKLFF	TGTGCCAGCAGCTCCTGGGACAGGGGCGATGAAAAACTGTTTTTT
TRBV6-5	TRBJ2-3	TRBD1	NA	13	CASHRGSTDTQYF	TGTGCCAGCCACAGGGGGAGCACAGATACGCAGTATTTT
TRBV5-6	TRBJ2-7	NA	NA	16	CASSLDGLGDTYEQYF	TGTGCCAGCAGCTTGGATGGGCTAGGGGACACCTACGAGCAGTACTTC
TRBV15	TRBJ1-5	TRBD1	NA	18	CATSNLWRGQGVSQPQHF	TGTGCCACCAGCAACCTCTGGCGGGGACAGGGGGTAAGTCAGCCCCAGCATTTT
TRBV2	TRBJ2-3	TRBD1	NA	15	CASNRQGIGTDTQYF	TGTGCCAGCAATCGACAGGGGATCGGCACAGATACGCAGTATTTT
TRBV4-1	TRBJ1-4	NA	NA	15	CASSPAGVNNEKLFF	TGCGCCAGCAGCCCTGCGGGGGTGAATAATGAAAAACTGTTTTTT
TRBV7-2	TRBJ2-3	NA	NA	16	CASSFPARGSTDTQYF	TGTGCCAGCAGCTTCCCAGCGCGAGGGAGCACAGATACGCAGTATTTT
TRBV5-4	TRBJ2-3	NA	NA	13	CASRESYTDTQYF	TGTGCCAGCAGGGAGAGTTACACAGATACGCAGTATTTT
TRBV7-2	TRBJ2-7	NA	NA	15	CASSATRTASYEQYF	TGTGCCAGCAGCGCAACCAGGACAGCGAGCTACGAGCAGTACTTC
TRBV29-1	TRBJ1-1	NA	NA	14	CSVSSVTGNTEAFF	TGCAGCGTTTCCAGTGTCACAGGGAACACTGAAGCTTTCTTT
TRBV11-3	TRBJ1-1	TRBD1	NA	14	CASSPGGGGTEAFF	TGTGCCAGCAGCCCAGGGGGCGGGGGCACTGAAGCTTTCTTT
TRBV7-3	TRBJ2-3	NA	NA	15	CASSLERADTDTQYF	TGTGCCAGCAGCCTAGAGCGGGCGGACACAGATACGCAGTATTTT
TRBV28	TRBJ1-4	NA	NA	16	CASSLGAAPRNEKLFF	TGTGCCAGCAGTTTAGGGGCCGCCCCGCGGAATGAAAAACTGTTTTTT
TRBV14	TRBJ2-3	TRBD2	NA	15	CASSQPSSGSDTQYF	TGTGCCAGCAGCCAACCGTCTAGCGGTTCAGATACGCAGTATTTT
TRBV15	TRBJ1-6	TRBD1	NA	17	CATSRRQGRYDNSPLHF	TGTGCCACCAGCAGAAGACAGGGGAGGTACGATAATTCACCCCTCCACTTT
TRBV7-2	TRBJ2-7	TRBD2	NA	19	CASSPLAGGNPGLSYEQYF	TGTGCCAGCAGCCCCCTAGCGGGAGGAAACCCAGGGTTGTCTTACGAGCAGTACTTC
TRBV6-4	TRBJ2-7	NA	NA	14	CASSGRDSPYEQYF	TGTGCCAGCAGCGGGCGGGACAGCCCTTACGAGCAGTACTTC
TRBV19	TRBJ1-5	TRBD1	NA	15	CASSTRQGGNQPQHF	TGTGCCAGTAGTACCCGACAGGGAGGCAATCAGCCCCAGCATTTT
TRBV5-1	TRBJ2-2	TRBD1	NA	15	CASSEDRKNTGELFF	TGCGCCAGCAGCGAGGACAGGAAGAACACCGGGGAGCTGTTTTTT
TRBV19	TRBJ1-2	TRBD1	NA	13	CASSIRQGNIYTF	TGTGCCAGTAGCATTCGACAGGGAAACATCTACACCTTC
TRBV7-3	TRBJ2-5	NA	NA	16	CASSQHAGGAGETQYF	TGTGCCAGCAGCCAACACGCCGGAGGGGCGGGGGAGACCCAGTACTTC
TRBV5-1	TRBJ2-7	NA	NA	13	CASSFGVSYEQYF	TGCGCCAGCAGTTTCGGGGTGTCTTACGAGCAGTACTTC
TRBV30	TRBJ1-5	NA	NA	14	CAWSGSNNAQPQHF	TGTGCCTGGAGTGGTAGCAACAATGCTCAGCCCCAGCATTTT
TRBV7-9	TRBJ2-7	NA	NA	16	CASSLAGQNPGGEQYF	TGTGCCAGCAGCCTGGCGGGACAGAACCCTGGGGGCGAGCAGTACTTC
TRBV4-1	TRBJ2-3	NA	NA	11	CASSRGDTQYF	TGCGCCAGCAGCCGAGGAGATACGCAGTATTTT
TRBV29-1	TRBJ2-7	NA	NA	15	CSANLVTAHSYEQYF	TGCAGCGCAAACCTCGTGACAGCGCACTCCTACGAGCAGTACTTC
TRBV9	TRBJ2-1	TRBD2	NA	15	CASNPTGGRGNEQFF	TGTGCCAGCAACCCCACGGGCGGGAGGGGGAATGAGCAGTTCTTC
TRBV27	TRBJ2-6	TRBD2	NA	18	CASRPVGEGPSGANVLTF	TGTGCCAGCCGCCCCGTTGGGGAGGGTCCCTCTGGGGCCAACGTCCTGACTTTC
TRBV6-1	TRBJ2-7	NA	NA	15	CASSEPVDGDYEQYF	TGTGCCAGCAGCGAACCAGTGGACGGGGACTACGAGCAGTACTTC
TRBV2	TRBJ2-1	NA	NA	13	CASGGTLYNEQFF	TGTGCCAGCGGAGGGACCCTGTACAATGAGCAGTTCTTC
TRBV6-6	TRBJ1-1	NA	NA	14	CASSLRGMNTEAFF	TGTGCCAGCAGTCTCAGGGGCATGAACACTGAAGCTTTCTTT
TRBV6-6	TRBJ2-1	TRBD1	few	15	CASSPDRANYNEQFF	TGTGCCAGCAGCCCGGACAGGGCAAACTACAATGAGCAGTTCTTC
TRBV7-2	TRBJ1-2	TRBD1	NA	15	CASSLGGGQVDGYTF	TGTGCCAGCAGCTTAGGGGGTGGACAGGTGGATGGCTACACCTTC
TRBV9	TRBJ2-7	TRBD2	NA	15	CASSAAGTSVYEQYF	TGTGCCAGCAGCGCCGCCGGGACTAGCGTTTACGAGCAGTACTTC